This TCR beta chain was captured in a study of T cell changes during pregnancy in multiple sclerosis. The CDR3 is 13 amino acids. The germline V and J ends were trimmed by 4 bases and 3 bases, with 7 bases remaining between them. From germline, CDR1 is SNHLY and CDR2 FYNNEI. The assay was immunoSEQ multiplex PCR, and TCRdb's table has in-frame clones only and misses some. The sample lists approximately 24,000 clones; approximately 86% were seen once. The J gene is TRBJ1-5, the V gene TRBV2; D remains ambiguous. The sequence was collected from a female donor in good health, enrolled as a control in a pregnancy study. Sequenced material: CD4+ T cells from peripheral blood mononuclear cells, taken in the second trimester of pregnancy. The chain's CDR3 is CASSVSFNQPQHF. CDR3 nucleotides: TGTGCCAGCAGTGTTAGTTTCAATCAGCCCCAGCATTTT.